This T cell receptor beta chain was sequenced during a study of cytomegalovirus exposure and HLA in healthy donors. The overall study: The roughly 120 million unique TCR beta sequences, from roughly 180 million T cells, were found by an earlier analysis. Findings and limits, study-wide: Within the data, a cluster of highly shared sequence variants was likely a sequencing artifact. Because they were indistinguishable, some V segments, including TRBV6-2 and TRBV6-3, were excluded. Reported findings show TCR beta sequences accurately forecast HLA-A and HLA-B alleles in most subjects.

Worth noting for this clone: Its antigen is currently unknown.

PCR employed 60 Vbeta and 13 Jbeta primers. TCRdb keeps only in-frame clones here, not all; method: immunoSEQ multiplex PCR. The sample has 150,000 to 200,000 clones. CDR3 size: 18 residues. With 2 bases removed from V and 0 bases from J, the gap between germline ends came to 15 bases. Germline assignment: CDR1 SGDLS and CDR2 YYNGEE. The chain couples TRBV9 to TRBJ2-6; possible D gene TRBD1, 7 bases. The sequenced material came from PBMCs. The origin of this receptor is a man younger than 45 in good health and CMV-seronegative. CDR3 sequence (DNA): TGTGCCAGCAGCGTCGGGGGACAGCCGAGCTCTGGGGCCAACGTCCTGACTTTC. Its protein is CASSVGGQPSSGANVLTF.